This TCR beta chain originates from a study of cytomegalovirus exposure and HLA in healthy donors. The study, taken as a whole, reports: Apparent HLA restriction characterized most CMV-associated TCR beta chains in a later analysis.

This cohort consisted of healthy bone marrow donors. The PCR ran on 60 Vbeta and 13 Jbeta primers. Some clones are missing from TCRdb's copy, which holds only in-frame ones; the method was immunoSEQ multiplex PCR. The sample has under 200,000 clones; 60% to 80% are singletons. To note about this clone: The antigen is unknown.

Per the germline V gene, CDR1 is MDHEN and CDR2 is SYDVKM. Trimming took off 5 bases at V and 6 bases at J, with 7 bases between the two ends. CDR3 length equals 12 residues. This clonotype was obtained from a man aged 55 to 69 in good health and CMV-seronegative. Sequencing was performed on PBMCs. V usage is TRBV28 and J usage is TRBJ2-2; D remains ambiguous. CDR3 residues: CASSVRAGELFF. The CDR3 nucleotides are TGTGCCAGCAGTGTCCGGGCCGGGGAGCTGTTTTTT.